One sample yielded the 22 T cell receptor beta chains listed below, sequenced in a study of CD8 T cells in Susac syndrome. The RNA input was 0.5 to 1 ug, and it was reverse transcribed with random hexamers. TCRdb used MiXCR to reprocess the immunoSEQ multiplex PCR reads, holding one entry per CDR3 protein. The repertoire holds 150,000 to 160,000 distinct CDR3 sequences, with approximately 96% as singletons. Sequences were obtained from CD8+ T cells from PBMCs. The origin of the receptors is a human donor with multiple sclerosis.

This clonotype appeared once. DNA of the CDR3: TGTGCCAGCAGCTTAGAGTACGGTCAGTACAATGAGCAGTTCTTC. Protein product: CASSLEYGQYNEQFF. The chain couples TRBV13 to TRBJ2-1, with D uncertain. The ends were cut back, 1 base at V and 4 bases at J, with 11 bases in the middle. The CDR3 sequence is 15 residues long. The germline V gene has CDR1 PRHDT and CDR2 FYEKMQ (reference sequence).

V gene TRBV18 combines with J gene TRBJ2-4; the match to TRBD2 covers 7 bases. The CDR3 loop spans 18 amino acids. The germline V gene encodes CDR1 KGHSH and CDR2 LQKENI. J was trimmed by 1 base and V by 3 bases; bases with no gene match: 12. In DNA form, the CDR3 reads TGTGCCAGCTCACCCTACGGGGGGACGCCGGTTGCCAAAAACATTCAGTACTTC. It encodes CASSPYGGTPVAKNIQYF.

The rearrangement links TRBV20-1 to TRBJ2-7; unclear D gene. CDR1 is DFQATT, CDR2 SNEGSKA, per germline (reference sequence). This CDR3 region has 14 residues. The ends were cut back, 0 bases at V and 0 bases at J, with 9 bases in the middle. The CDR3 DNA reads TGCAGTGCTAGAGATTGGGGTAGCTCCTACGAGCAGTACTTC. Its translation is CSARDWGSSYEQYF.

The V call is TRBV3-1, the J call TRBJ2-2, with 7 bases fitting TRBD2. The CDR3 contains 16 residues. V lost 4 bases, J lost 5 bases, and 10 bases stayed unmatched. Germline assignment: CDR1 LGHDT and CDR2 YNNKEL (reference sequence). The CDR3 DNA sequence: TGTGCCAGCAGCCTCCTTCAGCGGGGAGGAACCGGGGAGCTGTTTTTT. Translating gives CASSLLQRGGTGELFF.

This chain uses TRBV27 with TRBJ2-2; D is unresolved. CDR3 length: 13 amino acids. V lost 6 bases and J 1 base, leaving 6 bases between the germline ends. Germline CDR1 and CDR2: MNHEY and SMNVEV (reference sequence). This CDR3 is CASRQLNTGELFF. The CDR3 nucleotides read TGTGCCAGCAGACAGTTGAACACCGGGGAGCTGTTTTTT.

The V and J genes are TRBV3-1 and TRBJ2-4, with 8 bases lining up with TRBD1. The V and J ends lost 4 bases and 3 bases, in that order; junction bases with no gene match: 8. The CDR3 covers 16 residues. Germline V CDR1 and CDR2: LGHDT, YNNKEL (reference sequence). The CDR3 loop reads CASSPRAGGGKNIQYF. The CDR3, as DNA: TGTGCCAGCAGCCCAAGGGCAGGGGGCGGCAAAAACATTCAGTACTTC.

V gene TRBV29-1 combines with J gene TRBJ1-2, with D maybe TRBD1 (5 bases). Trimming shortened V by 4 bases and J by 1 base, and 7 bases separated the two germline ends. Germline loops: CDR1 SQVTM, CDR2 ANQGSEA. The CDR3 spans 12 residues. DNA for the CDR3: TGCAGCGTTGTTGGGGGTAACTATGGCTACACCTTC. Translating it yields CSVVGGNYGYTF.

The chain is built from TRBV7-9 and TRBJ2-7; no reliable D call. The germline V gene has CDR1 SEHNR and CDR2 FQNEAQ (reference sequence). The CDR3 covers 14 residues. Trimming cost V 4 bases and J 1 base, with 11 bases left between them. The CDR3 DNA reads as TGTGCCAGCAGCTCTGCTTCCCTATCCTACGAGCAGTACTTC. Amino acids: CASSSASLSYEQYF.

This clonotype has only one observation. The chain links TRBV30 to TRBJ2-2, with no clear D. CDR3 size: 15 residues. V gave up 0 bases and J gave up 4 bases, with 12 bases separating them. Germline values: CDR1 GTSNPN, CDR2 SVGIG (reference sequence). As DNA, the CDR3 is TGTGCCTGGAGTGTAGGTTACCCTCCCACCGGGGAGCTGTTTTTT. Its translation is CAWSVGYPPTGELFF.

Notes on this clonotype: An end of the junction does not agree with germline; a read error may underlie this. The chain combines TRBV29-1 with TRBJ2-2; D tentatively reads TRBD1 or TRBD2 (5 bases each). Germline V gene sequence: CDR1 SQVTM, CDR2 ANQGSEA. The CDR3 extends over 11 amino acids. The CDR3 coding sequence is TGCAGCGGGGAGTGGGCCGGGGCGCTGTTTTTT. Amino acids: CSGEWAGALFF.

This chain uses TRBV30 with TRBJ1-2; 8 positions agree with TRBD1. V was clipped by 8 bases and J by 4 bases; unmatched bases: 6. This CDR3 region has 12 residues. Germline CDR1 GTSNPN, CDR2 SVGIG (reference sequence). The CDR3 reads CARRTGSYGYTF. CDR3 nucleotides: TGTGCCCGCCGGACAGGGAGCTATGGCTACACCTTC.

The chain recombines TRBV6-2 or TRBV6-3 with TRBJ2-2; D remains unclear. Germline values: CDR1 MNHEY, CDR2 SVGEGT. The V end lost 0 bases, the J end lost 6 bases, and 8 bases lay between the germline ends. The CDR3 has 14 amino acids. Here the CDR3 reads CASSYSWLAGELFF. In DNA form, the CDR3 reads TGTGCCAGCAGTTACTCGTGGCTCGCCGGGGAGCTGTTTTTT.

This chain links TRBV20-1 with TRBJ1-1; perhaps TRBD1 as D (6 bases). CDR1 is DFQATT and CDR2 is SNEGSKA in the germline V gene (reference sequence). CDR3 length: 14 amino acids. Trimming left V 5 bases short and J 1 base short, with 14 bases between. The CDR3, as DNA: TGCAGTGCTTTGCCGGGACAATGGAACACTGAAGCTTTCTTT. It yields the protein CSALPGQWNTEAFF.

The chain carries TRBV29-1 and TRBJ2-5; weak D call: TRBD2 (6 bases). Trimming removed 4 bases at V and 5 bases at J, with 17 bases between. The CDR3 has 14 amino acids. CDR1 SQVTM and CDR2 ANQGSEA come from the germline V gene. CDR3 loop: CSVGSPEGYETQYF. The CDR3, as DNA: TGCAGCGTTGGTAGCCCGGAGGGCTATGAGACCCAGTACTTC.

In nucleotides, the CDR3 is TGTGCCTGGATGGACCCCCCTCCTTTTGAAGCTTTCTTT. It codes for CAWMDPPPFEAFF. The V and J genes are TRBV30 and TRBJ1-1; no clear D. The germline V and J ends were trimmed by 4 bases and 7 bases, with 16 bases remaining between them. CDR1 GTSNPN and CDR2 SVGIG come from the germline V gene (reference sequence). The length of the CDR3 is 13 residues.

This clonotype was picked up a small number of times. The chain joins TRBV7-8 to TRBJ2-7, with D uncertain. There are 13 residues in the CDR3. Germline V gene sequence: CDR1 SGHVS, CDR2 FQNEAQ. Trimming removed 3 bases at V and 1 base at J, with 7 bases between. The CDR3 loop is CASSFRKSYEQYF. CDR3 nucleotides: TGTGCCAGCAGCTTCCGGAAATCCTACGAGCAGTACTTC.

CDR3: CASSDPSVSLQSSYNEQFF. CDR3 bases: TGTGCCAGCAGTGATCCGTCGGTGTCTCTACAAAGCTCCTACAATGAGCAGTTCTTC. The V call is TRBV2, the J call TRBJ2-1; no definite D call. This CDR3 region has 19 residues. Germline V gives CDR1 SNHLY, CDR2 FYNNEI. Trimming stripped 3 bases from V and 0 bases from J, with 21 bases between. The whole variable domain, filled in from reference TRBV2 and TRBJ2-1, reads EPEVTQTPSHQVTQMGQEVILRCVPISNHLYFYWYRQILGQKVEFLVSFYNNEISEKSEIFDDQFSVERPDGSNFTLKIRSTKLEDSAMYFCASSDPSVSLQSSYNEQFFGPGTRLTVL.

The CDR3 here is CASSQGGRKNEQFF. For the CDR3, the DNA is TGTGCCAGCAGCCAAGGCGGACGTAAAAATGAGCAGTTCTTC. The chain combines TRBV3-1 with TRBJ2-1, with unresolved D. The CDR3 covers 14 residues. V was pared by 1 base and J by 7 bases, with 11 bases between. The germline CDR1 and CDR2 sequences are LGHDT and YNNKEL (reference sequence).

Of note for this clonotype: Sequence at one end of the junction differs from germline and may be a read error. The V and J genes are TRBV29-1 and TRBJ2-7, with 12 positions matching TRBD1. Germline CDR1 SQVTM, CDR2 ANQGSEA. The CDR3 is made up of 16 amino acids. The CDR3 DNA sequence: TGCAGCGTCGAAGTCCCGGGACAGGGGGCATGGTACGAGCAGTACTTC. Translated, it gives CSVEVPGQGAWYEQYF.

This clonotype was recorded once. CDR3 in amino acids: CSARGQLGSSYEQYF. The CDR3 region has the DNA TGCAGTGCTAGGGGGCAGTTGGGTTCTTCCTACGAGCAGTACTTC. This chain connects TRBV20-1 to TRBJ2-7; tentatively, D is TRBD1 (5 bases). Germline CDR1 reads DFQATT; CDR2 reads SNEGSKA (reference sequence). V shed 3 bases and J shed 1 base, with 16 bases lying between them. The CDR3 spans 15 residues.

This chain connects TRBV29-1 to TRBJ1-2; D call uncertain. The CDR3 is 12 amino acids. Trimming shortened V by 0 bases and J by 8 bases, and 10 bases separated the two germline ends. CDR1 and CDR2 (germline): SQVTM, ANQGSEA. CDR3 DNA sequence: TGCAGCGTTGAAGATATAGGAGGGGGCTACACCTTC. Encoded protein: CSVEDIGGGYTF.

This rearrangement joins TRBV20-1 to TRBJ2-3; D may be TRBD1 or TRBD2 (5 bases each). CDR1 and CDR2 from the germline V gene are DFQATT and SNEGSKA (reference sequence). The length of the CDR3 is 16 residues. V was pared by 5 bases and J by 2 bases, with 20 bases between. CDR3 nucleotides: TGCAGTGCTCATCCCGGGGCGGCGTACGACACAGATACGCAGTATTTT. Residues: CSAHPGAAYDTDTQYF.